This TCR beta chain was profiled in a study of T-cell reconstitution after alpha-beta-depleted transplantation in children. Using unique molecular identifiers, the investigators prepared the TCRbeta library. TCRdb re-analysed the PCR reads in MiXCR, keeping a single row per CDR3 protein. The sample has more than 250,000 distinct CDR3 sequences, almost 10% seen once; the top ten hold 10%. This clonotype was picked up many times. Germline CDR1 is MNHEY and CDR2 is SVGAGI. V lost 5 bases and J lost 0, with 7 bases in between. The CDR3 is 14 residues long. The starting material was PBMCs from the stem cell graft donor, obtained from the stem cell graft. This TCR derives from a human donor who donated a stem cell graft to a child with SCID. This chain joins TRBV6-5 and TRBJ1-4; D is undetermined. Here the CDR3 DNA reads TGTGCCAGCAGTCGAGGACCAACTAATGAAAAACTGTTTTTT. Translated: CASSRGPTNEKLFF.